The 26 T cell receptor beta chains below all came from one sample that was sequenced in a study of blood T cell repertoires in COVID-19. Method: immunoSEQ multiplex PCR; TCRdb's copy keeps in-frame clones and lacks some. This sample carries about 180,000 clones, around 86% of them seen once, and the ten largest clones take more than 7.5%. The sample consisted of PBMCs or T cells enriched from blood (not recorded which). These TCRs come from a woman aged 25 to 39 who had recovered from COVID-19.

The V and J genes are TRBV11-2 and TRBJ2-7, with 8 bases lining up with TRBD2. Looked up from germline, CDR1 is SGHAT and CDR2 is FQNNGV. The CDR3 has 16 amino acids. The trim removed 1 base at V and 3 bases at J, leaving 8 bases unmatched. In nucleotides, the CDR3 is TGTGCCAGCAGCTTAGGGTCCAGCGGGAGTCTCTACGAGCAGTACTTC. Residues: CASSLGSSGSLYEQYF.

The V call is TRBV27, the J call TRBJ2-2; 11 bases are a match to TRBD2. The CDR3 is made up of 17 amino acids. Trimming cost V 5 bases and J 1 base; bases outside gene matches: 6. The germline gives CDR1 MNHEY, CDR2 SMNVEV (reference sequence). This CDR3 reads CASSPGLADMNTGELFF. The DNA for the CDR3 is TGTGCCAGCAGTCCGGGACTAGCGGATATGAACACCGGGGAGCTGTTTTTT.

The chain employs TRBV30 and TRBJ1-1; D is unclear. CDR1 GTSNPN and CDR2 SVGIG come from the germline V gene (reference sequence). CDR3 length: 13 residues. The germline V and J ends were trimmed by 4 bases and 5 bases, with 14 bases remaining between them. CDR3 in DNA: TGTGCCTGGAAATTCGGGTGGAGTACTGAAGCTTTCTTT. This codes for CAWKFGWSTEAFF.

The V call is TRBV10-1, the J call TRBJ2-1; 11 bases are shared with TRBD2. Germline trimming cut 2 bases from V and 6 bases from J; bases unmatched to any gene: 3. CDR3 length: 15 residues. Germline values: CDR1 WNHNN, CDR2 SYGVQD (reference sequence). The CDR3 nucleotides are TGCGCCAGCAGTGAGGGACTAGCGGGCAGCAATGAGCAGTTCTTC. As protein: CASSEGLAGSNEQFF.

This chain uses TRBV5-6 with TRBJ2-2, with D tentatively TRBD1 (6 bases). V was cut by 4 bases and J by 1 base, with 8 bases left in between. CDR1 and CDR2 (germline): SGHDT, YYEEEE. This CDR3 region has 14 residues. This chain's CDR3 is CASSQTGNTGELFF. For the CDR3, the DNA is TGTGCCAGCAGCCAGACAGGGAACACCGGGGAGCTGTTTTTT.

The chain is built from TRBV28 and TRBJ2-7; D might be TRBD1 (6 bases). Germline V gives CDR1 MDHEN, CDR2 SYDVKM. The CDR3 consists of 14 residues. The ends were cut back, 7 bases at V and 1 base at J, with 14 bases in the middle. CDR3 nucleotides: TGTGCCAGCACCGCAAGGCAGGGGTCCTACGAGCAGTACTTC. Translated, it gives CASTARQGSYEQYF.

The chain has TRBV5-1 and TRBJ1-1; TRBD1 matches 7 bases. This CDR3 spans 15 amino acids. J gave up 8 bases and V 2 bases, and 12 bases lay outside the gene matches. Germline assignment: CDR1 SGHRS and CDR2 YFSETQ. The CDR3 reads CASSFDRVVSGEAFF. The CDR3 DNA reads as TGCGCCAGCAGCTTTGACAGGGTTGTCTCTGGAGAAGCTTTCTTT.

The chain combines TRBV5-6 with TRBJ1-2; 7 bases align to TRBD1. CDR3 length: 14 residues. Trimming removed 4 bases from V and 3 bases from J; junction bases left unmatched: 6. Germline V gene sequence: CDR1 SGHDT, CDR2 YYEEEE. The CDR3 nucleotides read TGTGCCAGCAGCCCAAGGGGGCGCGACTATGGCTACACCTTC. Translation gives CASSPRGRDYGYTF.

The chain has TRBV7-6 and TRBJ2-7; D remains ambiguous. This CDR3 contains 15 residues. The V and J ends lost 0 bases and 3 bases respectively, with 12 bases between them. Germline loops: CDR1 SGHVS, CDR2 FNYEAQ. The CDR3 DNA follows: TGTGCCAGCAGCTTAGCTCCAGATAGCAACTACGAGCAGTACTTC. Translating gives CASSLAPDSNYEQYF.

This clone was picked up one time. The chain employs TRBV18 and TRBJ1-2; no reliable D call. Germline V CDR1 and CDR2: KGHSH, LQKENI. The CDR3 is 15 residues long. V was clipped by 0 bases and J by 4 bases, with 12 bases between them. The CDR3 nucleotides read TGTGCCAGCTCACCACCGGAGGGTATCTCCTATGGCTACACCTTC. Amino acid sequence: CASSPPEGISYGYTF.

The chain carries TRBV3-1 (or the pseudogene TRBV3-2) and TRBJ2-1; 11 bases fit TRBD2. From germline, CDR1 is LGHDT and CDR2 YNNKEL (reference sequence). The CDR3 has 16 amino acids. The junction had 9 bases not matched to a gene; V was cut back by 4 bases and J by 7 bases. The CDR3 spells CASSLVAGGPWNEQFF. DNA of the CDR3: TGTGCCAGCAGCCTAGTAGCGGGAGGGCCGTGGAATGAGCAGTTCTTC.

This clone was seen a single time. Other nucleotide sequences from this sample produce the same CDR3. The chain carries TRBV5-1 and TRBJ2-7, with 8 bases matching TRBD1. The CDR3 totals 14 residues. With V trimmed by 0 bases and J by 3 bases, 2 bases remained unmatched. Germline assignment: CDR1 SGHRS and CDR2 YFSETQ. The CDR3: CASSLGQGSYEQYF. The DNA for the CDR3 is TGCGCCAGCAGCTTGGGACAGGGGAGCTACGAGCAGTACTTC.

This rearrangement joins TRBV7-6 to TRBJ2-1; D unresolved. The length of the CDR3 is 19 residues. Germline lookup yields CDR1 SGHVS and CDR2 FNYEAQ. Trimming took off 1 base at V and 0 bases at J, with 19 bases between the two ends. CDR3 amino acids: CASSLVIVAQSSSYNEQFF. As DNA, the CDR3 is TGTGCCAGCAGCTTAGTAATAGTCGCACAGTCGAGCTCCTACAATGAGCAGTTCTTC.

The chain's CDR3 is CSVVSPFGAFF. The CDR3, as DNA: TGCAGCGTTGTCAGCCCGTTCGGGGCTTTCTTT. This chain uses TRBV29-1 with TRBJ1-1; D is unclear. Trimming took off 4 bases at V and 11 bases at J, with 14 bases between the two ends. This CDR3 spans 11 amino acids. Germline V gene lookup returns CDR1 SQVTM and CDR2 ANQGSEA. The full variable domain, in which reference TRBV29-1 and TRBJ1-1 provide the parts outside the CDR3, is SAVISQKPSRDICQRGTSLTIQCQVDSQVTMMFWYRQQPGQSLTLIATANQGSEATYESGFVIDKFPISRPNLTFSTLTVSNMSPEDSSIYLCSVVSPFGAFFGQGTRLTVV.

The chain combines TRBV15 with TRBJ1-2; maybe TRBD1 (6 bases). Germline assignment: CDR1 LNHNV and CDR2 YYDKDF (reference sequence). The CDR3 covers 13 residues. The germline V and J ends were trimmed by 2 bases and 6 bases, with 10 bases remaining between them. CDR3 coding DNA: TGTGCCACCAGCAGAACAGGGCCGCATGGCTACACCTTC. As protein: CATSRTGPHGYTF.

The genes are TRBV18 and TRBJ2-5; 10 bases align to TRBD2. CDR1 is KGHSH and CDR2 is LQKENI in the germline V gene. This CDR3 contains 20 residues. With 3 bases clipped from V and 1 base from J, the junction kept 17 bases outside the gene matches. As DNA, the CDR3 is TGTGCCAGCTCACCTCGGCCCCCGGCGAGCGGGAGGGCCCGCCAAGAGACCCAGTACTTC. The encoded protein is CASSPRPPASGRARQETQYF. The full variable domain, its missing parts supplied by reference TRBV18 and TRBJ2-5, is NAGVMQNPRHLVRRRGQEARLRCSPMKGHSHVYWYRQLPEEGLKFMVYLQKENIIDESGMPKERFSAEFPKEGPSILRIQQVVRGDSAAYFCASSPRPPASGRARQETQYFGPGTRLLVL.

V and J are TRBV6-5 and TRBJ2-1, with 9 bases that match TRBD1. This CDR3 is 16 amino acids long. Germline loops: CDR1 MNHEY, CDR2 SVGAGI. J lost 6 bases, V lost 2 bases, and 8 bases had no gene match. The CDR3 spells CASSYEGQGSVNEQFF. CDR3 sequence (DNA): TGTGCCAGCAGTTACGAGGGACAGGGTAGCGTCAATGAGCAGTTCTTC.

The chain employs TRBV5-5 and TRBJ2-1; 10 nucleotides match TRBD1. The CDR3 contains 15 residues. V lost 5 bases to trimming and J lost 3 bases; unmatched junction nucleotides: 5. Germline V lookup: CDR1 SGHKS, CDR2 YYEKEE (reference sequence). CDR3: CASRLRTGGYNEQFF. Here the CDR3 DNA reads TGTGCCAGCAGACTTCGGACAGGGGGCTACAATGAGCAGTTCTTC.

The sample holds one count of this clone. V and J are TRBV18 and TRBJ2-2, with D possibly matching TRBD2 (6 bases). Trimming pared 2 bases from V and 3 bases from J, leaving 13 bases between. The germline V gene encodes CDR1 KGHSH and CDR2 LQKENI. CDR3 length equals 16 residues. CDR3: CASSPKGGPDTGELFF. The DNA of the CDR3 is TGTGCCAGCTCACCAAAAGGAGGGCCGGACACCGGGGAGCTGTTTTTT.

The gene calls are TRBV5-1 and TRBJ2-7; 8 bases fit TRBD1. Looked up from germline, CDR1 is SGHRS and CDR2 is YFSETQ. With V trimmed by 3 bases and J by 1 base, 3 bases remained unmatched. This CDR3 is 14 amino acids long. CDR3 residues: CASSSGTGSYEQYF. For the CDR3, the DNA is TGCGCCAGCAGCTCAGGGACAGGATCCTACGAGCAGTACTTC.

V gene TRBV10-3 combines with J gene TRBJ1-2, with a possible D match to TRBD1 (5 bases). There are 15 residues in the CDR3. CDR1 ENHRY and CDR2 SYGVKD come from the germline V gene. V lost 0 bases, J lost 1 base, and 9 bases lay in between. This chain's CDR3 is CAISESGRGNYGYTF. In DNA form, the CDR3 reads TGTGCCATCAGTGAGTCGGGAAGGGGTAACTATGGCTACACCTTC.

V usage is TRBV27 and J usage is TRBJ2-3; D gene ambiguous. The V gene's germline CDR1 is MNHEY and CDR2 SMNVEV (reference sequence). This CDR3 region has 13 residues. Trimming pared 2 bases from V and 4 bases from J, leaving 7 bases between. DNA for the CDR3: TGTGCCAGCAGTTTAACACAGTCAGATACGCAGTATTTT. This sequence encodes CASSLTQSDTQYF.

The chain has TRBV11-2 and TRBJ2-1; 14 positions agree with TRBD2. J gave up 8 bases and V 3 bases, and 12 bases lay outside the gene matches. The CDR3 is 18 residues long. Germline lookup yields CDR1 SGHAT and CDR2 FQNNGV. CDR3: CASSFQPGLAGEEYEQFF. The CDR3 DNA sequence: TGTGCCAGCAGCTTTCAACCGGGACTAGCGGGAGAAGAGTATGAGCAGTTCTTC.

This chain uses TRBV6-5 with TRBJ2-7, with D possibly matching TRBD2 (6 bases). Per the germline V gene, CDR1 is MNHEY and CDR2 is SVGAGI. This CDR3 region has 13 residues. Between the trimmed V and J ends, which lost 0 bases and 11 bases, there was a span of 14 bases. CDR3 region: CASSYSIPGEEYF. The CDR3 bases are TGTGCCAGCAGTTACTCGATCCCGGGAGAGGAGTACTTC.

This clone has just a few counts. The chain recombines TRBV10-2 with TRBJ2-1; 9 nucleotides match TRBD2. J was trimmed by 8 bases and V by 6 bases; bases with no gene match: 8. The CDR3 has 14 amino acids. Per the germline V gene, CDR1 is WSHSY and CDR2 is SAAADI. CDR3 nucleotides: TGCGCCAGCAGATGGACTAGCGCCGGCGATGAGCAGTTCTTC. As protein: CASRWTSAGDEQFF.

J is TRBJ1-5 and V is TRBV28, with 7 bases matching TRBD1. V was clipped by 8 bases and J by 4 bases; unmatched bases: 11. There are 15 residues in the CDR3. Germline V gene sequence: CDR1 MDHEN, CDR2 SYDVKM. For the CDR3, the DNA is TGTGCCAGCCGAAGGGACAGATTGAGGAATCAGCCCCAGCATTTT. This gives the protein CASRRDRLRNQPQHF.